The clone carrying this T cell receptor beta chain was recorded once. Original processing notes: Amplification of reference gene primers was used by the study to estimate nucleated cell counts. Profiling relied on immunoSEQ multiplex PCR, and the TCRdb table lists in-frame clones only, not all of them. Clone size and the V and J calls come from that table; the DNA yielded D and trimming. The sample shows hundreds of thousands of clones, 88% of them seen only once. This entry comes from a study of blood T cell repertoires in COVID-19. Overall study: Spain, Italy and the United States supplied samples that represented acute and convalescent COVID-19.

The CDR3 has 14 residues. The germline V and J ends were trimmed by 4 bases and 3 bases, with 12 bases remaining between them. Germline CDR1 is SEHNR and CDR2 is FQNEAQ (reference sequence). The TCR originated in an elderly man with acute or convalescent COVID-19. Source material: peripheral blood. This rearrangement joins TRBV7-9 to TRBJ2-5; possible D gene TRBD1, 5 bases. CDR3 nucleotides: TGTGCCAGCAGCTGGGGCCTCCAAGAAGAGACCCAGTACTTC. It yields the protein CASSWGLQEETQYF. The full variable domain, its missing parts supplied by reference TRBV7-9 and TRBJ2-5, is DTGVSQNPRHKITKRGQNVTFRCDPISEHNRLYWYRQTLGQGPEFLTYFQNEAQLEKSRLLSDRFSAERPKGSFSTLEIQRTEQGDSAMYLCASSWGLQEETQYFGPGTRLLVL.